These 17 T cell receptor beta chains share one sample of origin, sequenced in a study of CD8+CD57+ T cells in acquired aplastic anemia. CDR3 and TCR beta VDJ profiling relied on a genomic DNA template. TCRdb re-called the reads through MiXCR, storing one row per CDR3 protein. Of about 160,000 distinct CDR3 sequences listed, around 45% are singletons. The material sequenced was sorted CD4+, CD8+, or CD8+CD57+ T cells (not recorded which) from PBMCs. The receptor source for this set is a human donor in good health.

This clonotype was recorded at least ten times. This chain joins TRBV11-2 and TRBJ2-4; maybe TRBD2 (7 bases). Trimming removed 5 bases from V and 8 bases from J, with 19 bases in between. The CDR3 is 15 residues long. Germline V CDR1 and CDR2: SGHAT, FQNNGV. CDR3 sequence reads: CASSDPRGASDIQYF. CDR3 coding DNA: TGTGCCAGCAGCGACCCTCGGGGGGCAAGTGACATTCAGTACTTC.

This clonotype has a count of ten or more. The V call is TRBV11-1, the J call TRBJ2-1; no clear D gene. Trimming shortened V by 5 bases and J by 4 bases, and 18 bases separated the two germline ends. The germline V gene has CDR1 SGHAT and CDR2 FQDESV (reference sequence). This CDR3 comprises 16 residues. For the CDR3, the DNA is TGTGCCAGCAGCATTAGCTTTGGGGAACCATACAATGAGCAGTTCTTC. This gives the protein CASSISFGEPYNEQFF.

The V and J genes are TRBV20-1 and TRBJ2-1; D is perhaps TRBD1 or TRBD2 (5 bases each). V lost 2 bases and J lost 8, with 16 bases in between. The CDR3 sequence is 14 residues long. Germline V gene sequence: CDR1 DFQATT, CDR2 SNEGSKA (reference sequence). The CDR3 here is CSARRQGGGHEQFF. The CDR3 region has the DNA TGCAGTGCTAGAAGGCAGGGTGGAGGTCATGAGCAGTTCTTC.

This clonotype was recorded at least ten times. This chain uses TRBV9 with TRBJ1-2; 7 nucleotides align to TRBD1. Trimming cost V 4 bases and J 0 bases; bases outside gene matches: 6. The CDR3 totals 15 residues. Germline V gene lookup returns CDR1 SGDLS and CDR2 YYNGEE. The CDR3 sequence: CASSPRQGSNYGYTF. As DNA, the CDR3 is TGTGCCAGCAGCCCCCGACAGGGATCTAACTATGGCTACACCTTC.

As to this clonotype: One junction end disagrees with the germline gene, perhaps due to a read error. The chain employs TRBV28 and TRBJ2-7; D could derive from TRBD1 or TRBD2 (5 bases each). The V gene's germline CDR1 is MDHEN and CDR2 SYDVKM. The CDR3 length is 13 residues. The DNA for the CDR3 is TGTGCCACCAGTGAAGGGACCCGCCTCGAGCAGTACTTC. Amino acid sequence: CATSEGTRLEQYF.

This clonotype was seen a few times. This chain joins TRBV2 and TRBJ2-3; no firm D call. The ends were cut back, 6 bases at V and 3 bases at J, with 4 bases in the middle. Germline CDR1 SNHLY, CDR2 FYNNEI. The CDR3 spans 11 residues. CDR3 nucleotides: TGTGCCAGCAGAGGGACAGATACGCAGTATTTT. It is translated as CASRGTDTQYF.

In its sample, this clonotype was seen once. Germline and junction disagree at one end, which may indicate a read error. This chain connects TRBV20-1 to TRBJ1-1; weak D call: TRBD1 (5 bases). The CDR3 runs 9 residues. CDR1 and CDR2 (germline): DFQATT, SNEGSKA (reference sequence). The chain's CDR3 is CSAGKRQGF. CDR3 nucleotide sequence: TGCAGTGCTGGAAAACGTCAGGGCTTT.

This clonotype was seen ten or more times. This sequence joins TRBV29-1 and TRBJ1-4; D not resolved. Trimming took 5 bases from V and 5 from J, leaving 12 bases between them. CDR1 and CDR2 from the germline V gene are SQVTM and ANQGSEA. The CDR3 sequence is 13 residues long. CDR3: CSVLYRLNEKLFF. CDR3 DNA sequence: TGCAGCGTTCTTTACAGACTCAATGAAAAACTGTTTTTT.

The chain uses TRBV29-1 and TRBJ1-3; 9 bases line up with TRBD1. V shed 3 bases and J 1 base; nucleotides not matched to a gene: 1. The CDR3 has 14 amino acids. CDR1 SQVTM and CDR2 ANQGSEA come from the germline V gene. The CDR3 DNA reads TGCAGCGTTGAGGGACAGGGATCTGGAAACACCATATATTTT. Protein sequence: CSVEGQGSGNTIYF.

This clonotype was observed at least ten times. J is TRBJ1-5 and V is TRBV2, with TRBD1 matching 10 bases. Per the germline V gene, CDR1 is SNHLY and CDR2 is FYNNEI. V gave up 3 bases and J gave up 15 bases; unmatched junction bases: 11. The length of the CDR3 is 14 residues. The CDR3 DNA reads TGTGCCAGCAGTGATCCGGGACAGGGGACAGTATGGCATTTT. Its protein is CASSDPGQGTVWHF. The full variable domain, completed using reference TRBV2 and TRBJ1-5, is EPEVTQTPSHQVTQMGQEVILRCVPISNHLYFYWYRQILGQKVEFLVSFYNNEISEKSEIFDDQFSVERPDGSNFTLKIRSTKLEDSAMYFCASSDPGQGTVWHFGDGTRLSIL.

The rearrangement links TRBV7-2 to TRBJ2-7; no clear D. Germline CDR1 reads SGHTA; CDR2 reads FQGNSA. V dropped 6 bases and J dropped 3 bases, with 12 bases sitting between them. This CDR3 contains 13 residues. CDR3 sequence reads: CASSRAVGYEQYF. The CDR3 bases are TGTGCCAGCAGTCGAGCCGTGGGCTACGAGCAGTACTTC.

The rearrangement uses TRBV6-2 or TRBV6-3 and TRBJ2-7; either TRBD1 or TRBD2 may supply D (5 bases each). This CDR3 is 17 amino acids long. Trimming shortened V by 2 bases and J by 0 bases, and 17 bases separated the two germline ends. Germline values: CDR1 MNHEY, CDR2 SVGEGT. The DNA of the CDR3 is TGTGCCAGCAGTTACGTTCCGGGGCCAACCCGCTCCTACGAGCAGTACTTC. It codes for CASSYVPGPTRSYEQYF.

This clonotype was seen many times. The chain recombines TRBV12-3 or TRBV12-4 with TRBJ2-1, with a possible D match to TRBD1 (6 bases). The ends were cut back, 6 bases at V and 4 bases at J, with 19 bases in the middle. This CDR3 has 16 residues. The CDR3 region is CASRSRPTQGYNEQFF. The DNA for the CDR3 is TGTGCCAGCAGGTCACGGCCCACACAGGGTTACAATGAGCAGTTCTTC.

The J gene is TRBJ2-3, the V gene TRBV20-1; TRBD2 matches 9 bases. The V gene's germline CDR1 is DFQATT and CDR2 SNEGSKA (reference sequence). The CDR3 consists of 15 residues. The junction had 11 bases not matched to a gene; V was cut back by 6 bases and J by 4 bases. The CDR3 bases are TGCAGTGCAGAGGTACAGCGGGGGGTCTCAGATACGCAGTATTTT. Amino acid sequence: CSAEVQRGVSDTQYF.

The table lists this clonotype with a few counts. The chain links TRBV30 to TRBJ1-1; 9 bases are a match to TRBD1. V dropped 3 bases and J dropped 5; count of bases not matched to a gene: 4. The CDR3 contains 13 residues. CDR1 and CDR2 from the germline V gene are GTSNPN and SVGIG (reference sequence). CDR3 loop: CAWRETGGTEAFF. The CDR3 DNA is TGTGCCTGGAGGGAGACAGGGGGAACTGAAGCTTTCTTT.

This clonotype was recorded many times. This sequence joins TRBV4-1 and TRBJ1-2; D not resolved. Germline CDR1 is MGHRA and CDR2 is YSYEKL. The CDR3 loop spans 14 amino acids. V was shortened by 7 bases and J by 0 bases, with 12 bases between the two germline ends. Here the CDR3 DNA reads TGCGCCAGCAAGAACCGCGTAGCTAACTATGGCTACACCTTC. Protein: CASKNRVANYGYTF.

The genes are TRBV10-2 and TRBJ1-5; maybe TRBD1 (6 bases). The germline V and J ends were trimmed by 5 bases and 4 bases, with 12 bases remaining between them. The CDR3 spans 14 residues. Germline CDR1 WSHSY, CDR2 SAAADI. The CDR3 is CASSPGGPNQPQHF. In DNA, the CDR3 is TGCGCCAGCAGTCCGGGGGGCCCAAATCAGCCCCAGCATTTT.